The source of this TCR beta chain is a study of beta chain features in type 1 diabetes. Overall study findings and caveats: High TCR expression in some cells could lead to their over-representation in cDNA sequencing. It was among patients, rather than healthy donors, that naive, central memory and Treg TCRB repertoires appeared more similar.

As for this clone: No antigen is known for it.

The CDR3 length is 17 residues. Germline V lookup: CDR1 MDHEN, CDR2 SYDVKM. V dropped 5 bases and J dropped 5 bases, with 24 bases sitting between them. The study reverse transcribed the entire isolated RNA, so it sequenced expressed TCRB transcripts. Generated by immunoSEQ multiplex PCR, the TCRdb table keeps only in-frame clones and is missing some. Of around 300,000 clones listed, approximately 8% are singletons. This sequence was found in a woman aged 18-35 years in good health. The V call is TRBV28, the J call TRBJ1-2; possibly TRBD1 for D (5 bases). The sample comprised central memory CD4+ T cells from blood. CDR3 protein: CASSPLGPGLGGYGYTF. The CDR3 DNA reads as TGTGCCAGCAGTCCCCTAGGTCCAGGGCTGGGAGGGTATGGCTACACCTTC.